These T cell receptor beta chains were read from a single sample in a study of T-cell reconstitution after alpha-beta-depleted transplantation in children. TCRdb re-derived calls from the PCR reads in MiXCR, one entry per CDR3 protein. The sample lists around 580,000 distinct CDR3 sequences; more than 20% were seen once. This material consisted of PBMCs, taken before TCRalphabeta/CD19-depleted stem cell transplant. These receptors were obtained from a boy under two years old with Wiskott-Aldrich syndrome, due to receive a stem cell transplant. Both conserved end residues are part of each CDR3. Each record gives: V gene, D gene, clone size, J gene, CDR3 length, CDR3 protein, CDR3 DNA. The D gene is left open where the match is weak. Rows may omit the clone size; those that give it use once, few, many or a size class.

>TRBV5-1|NA|NA|TRBJ2-2|14
CASLRDSNTGELFF
TGCGCCAGCCTACGGGACTCCAACACCGGGGAGCTGTTTTTT
>TRBV5-1|NA|few|TRBJ2-1|14
CASSLETGYNEQFF
TGCGCCAGCAGCTTGGAAACAGGATACAATGAGCAGTTCTTC
>TRBV7-3|TRBD2|NA|TRBJ2-7|14
CASSPGSGNDEQYF
TGTGCCAGCAGCCCCGGTAGCGGGAACGACGAGCAGTACTTC
>TRBV7-6|TRBD2|NA|TRBJ2-2|19
CASTLRGHRAGVDTGELFF
TGTGCCAGCACTCTTAGGGGACACCGAGCGGGAGTTGACACCGGGGAGCTGTTTTTT
>TRBV20-1|NA|NA|TRBJ2-7|11
CSANGFYEQYF
TGCAGTGCAAACGGGTTCTACGAGCAGTACTTC
>TRBV27|NA|NA|TRBJ2-7|13
CATSRLANYEQYF
TGTGCCACTTCCCGGTTAGCGAACTACGAGCAGTACTTC
>TRBV18|NA|NA|TRBJ2-7|14
CASSQDRNRYEQYF
TGTGCCAGCTCACAAGACAGGAATAGGTACGAGCAGTACTTC
>TRBV15|NA|NA|TRBJ1-1|12
CATSRDQRGAFF
TGTGCCACCAGCAGAGACCAACGAGGGGCTTTCTTT
>TRBV5-1|NA|few|TRBJ1-5|10
CAQGRLPQHF
TGCGCCCAGGGGAGATTGCCCCAGCATTTT
>TRBV14|NA|few|TRBJ1-6|16
CASSQVHSSYNSPLHF
TGTGCCAGCAGCCAAGTCCACAGCTCCTATAATTCACCCCTCCACTTT
>TRBV10-3|TRBD1|NA|TRBJ2-7|13
CAISEDRGYEQYF
TGTGCCATCAGTGAGGACAGGGGCTACGAGCAGTACTTC
>TRBV4-2|TRBD2|NA|TRBJ2-2|15
CASSVGLEYTGELFF
TGTGCCAGCAGCGTGGGACTAGAGTACACCGGGGAGCTGTTTTTT
>TRBV29-1|TRBD1|NA|TRBJ2-7|14
CSAGGTGGSYEQYF
TGCAGCGCTGGTGGAACAGGGGGCTCCTACGAGCAGTACTTC
>TRBV27|NA|NA|TRBJ2-1|17
CASTRNQRASSYNEQFF
TGTGCCAGCACCCGGAATCAGCGGGCAAGCTCCTACAATGAGCAGTTCTTC
>TRBV5-1|TRBD1|few|TRBJ1-2|16
CASSLGPTGPNYGYTF
TGCGCCAGCAGCCTGGGGCCGACAGGGCCTAACTATGGCTACACCTTC
>TRBV20-1|NA|few|TRBJ2-2|12
CSASSYTGELFF
TGCAGTGCTAGTAGTTACACCGGGGAGCTGTTTTTT